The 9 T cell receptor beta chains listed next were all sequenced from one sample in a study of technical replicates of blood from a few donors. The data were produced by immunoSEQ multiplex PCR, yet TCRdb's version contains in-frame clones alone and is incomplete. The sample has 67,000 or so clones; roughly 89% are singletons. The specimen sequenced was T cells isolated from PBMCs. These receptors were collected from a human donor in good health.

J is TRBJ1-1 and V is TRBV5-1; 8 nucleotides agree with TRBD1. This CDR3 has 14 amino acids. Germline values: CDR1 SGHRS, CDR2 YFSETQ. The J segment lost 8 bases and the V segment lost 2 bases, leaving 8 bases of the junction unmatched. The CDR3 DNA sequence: TGCGCCAGCAGCTTCCGGACAGGGAGGGAGGAAGCTTTCTTT. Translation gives CASSFRTGREEAFF.

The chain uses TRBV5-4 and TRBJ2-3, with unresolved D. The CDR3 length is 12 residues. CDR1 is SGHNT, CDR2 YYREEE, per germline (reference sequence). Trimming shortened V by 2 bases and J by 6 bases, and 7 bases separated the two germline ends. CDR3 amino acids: CASSFSRDTQYF. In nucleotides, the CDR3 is TGTGCCAGCAGCTTCTCTAGGGATACGCAGTATTTT.

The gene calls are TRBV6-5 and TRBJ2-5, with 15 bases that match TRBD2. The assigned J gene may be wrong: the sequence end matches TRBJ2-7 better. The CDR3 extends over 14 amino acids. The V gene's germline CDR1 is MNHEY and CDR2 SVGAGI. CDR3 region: CASSGLAGGYEQYF. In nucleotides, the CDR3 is TGTGCCAGCAGCGGACTAGCGGGAGGGTACGAGCAGTACTTC.

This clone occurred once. CDR3 loop: CASRPRRSTDTQYF. The CDR3 bases are TGTGCAAGTCGCCCTCGTCGGAGCACAGATACGCAGTATTTT. V is TRBV12-2 and J is TRBJ2-3; the table names TRBD2, a call not compared with the DNA. TRBV12-2 constitutes a pseudogene. The CDR3 totals 14 residues.

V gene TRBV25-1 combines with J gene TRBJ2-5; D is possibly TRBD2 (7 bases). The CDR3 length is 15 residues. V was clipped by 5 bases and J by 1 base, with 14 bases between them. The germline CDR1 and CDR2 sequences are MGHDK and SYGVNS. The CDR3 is CASSSRGGLQETQYF. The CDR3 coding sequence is TGTGCCAGCAGTTCGAGGGGGGGGCTCCAAGAGACCCAGTACTTC.

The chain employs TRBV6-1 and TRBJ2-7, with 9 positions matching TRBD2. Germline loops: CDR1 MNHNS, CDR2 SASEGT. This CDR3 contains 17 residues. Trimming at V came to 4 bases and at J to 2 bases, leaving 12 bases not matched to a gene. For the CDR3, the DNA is TGTGCCAGCAGTGTCTTCGGAGGGGCTAGCGGGACCTACGAGCAGTACTTC. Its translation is CASSVFGGASGTYEQYF.

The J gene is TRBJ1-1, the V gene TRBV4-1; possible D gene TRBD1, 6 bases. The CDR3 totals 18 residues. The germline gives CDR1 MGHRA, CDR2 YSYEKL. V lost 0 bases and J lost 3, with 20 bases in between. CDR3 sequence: CASSQDSGGRESDTEAFF. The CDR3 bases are TGCGCCAGCAGCCAAGATTCGGGGGGCAGGGAGTCGGACACTGAAGCTTTCTTT.

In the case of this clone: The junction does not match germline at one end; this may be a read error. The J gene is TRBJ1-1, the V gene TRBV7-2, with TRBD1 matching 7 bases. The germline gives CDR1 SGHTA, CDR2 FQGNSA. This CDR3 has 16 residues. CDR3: CASRLGSTGVNTEAFF. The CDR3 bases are TGTGCCAGCAGATTAGGCTCTACAGGGGTGAACACTGAAGCTTTCTTT.

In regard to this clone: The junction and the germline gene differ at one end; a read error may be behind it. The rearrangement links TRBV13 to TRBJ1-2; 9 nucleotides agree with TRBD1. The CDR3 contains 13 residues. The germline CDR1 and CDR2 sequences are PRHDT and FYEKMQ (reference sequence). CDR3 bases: TGTGCCGGGGGGACAGGGTATCACTACGGCTACACCTTC. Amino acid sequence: CAGGTGYHYGYTF.